This T cell receptor (beta chain) was recovered during a study of T cells in Graves' hyperthyroidism and ophthalmopathy. At the level of the study: Peripheral blood specimens were obtained at initial diagnosis, prior to any treatment. Broader study findings: Blood also carried most thyroid clonotypes expanded above 0.001.

The germline CDR1 and CDR2 sequences are DFQATT and SNEGSKA (reference sequence). The CDR3 loop spans 14 amino acids. Losses at the gene ends were 6 bases for V and 1 base for J; bases not matched to a gene: 4. About this clonotype: What it binds is unknown. A read error may be the cause here, since a much bigger clone is one base away. The conserved phenylalanine or tryptophan is not found at the CDR3 terminus, so this likely reflects a read error.

RNA transcripts were the template for amplifying TCR beta CDR3 regions. The TCR CDR3 first-round RT-PCR relied on the HTBI primer set. TCRdb re-called the multiplex PCR reads with MiXCR, one entry per CDR3 protein. The sample has some 270,000 distinct CDR3 sequences; roughly 14% are singletons. The receptor was derived from a woman between 25 and 40 years old with Graves' hyperthyroidism that later progressed to Graves' ophthalmopathy. This chain joins TRBV20-1 and TRBJ1-4; 8 nucleotides align to TRBD1. Specimen: blood. The CDR3 sequence is CSAVGQGTNEKLFL. The DNA of the CDR3 is TGCAGTGCAGTTGGACAGGGAACTAATGAAAAACTGTTTCTT.